This T cell receptor (beta chain) was captured in a study of CD4 T cell repertoires and nickel (dated by TCRdb to 2018 to 2021). V is cut by 4 bases and J by 0 bases, and the space between the germline ends is 10 bases. Looking up the germline V gene yields CDR1 SGHRS and CDR2 YFSETQ. Inclusive of the bounding cysteine and phenylalanine, the CDR3 is 15 residues long. Only the CDR3 part of the read is kept: 45 bases, read in frame from the first base. Regarding this clonotype: The antigen this receptor binds is unknown. No base qualities exist here, and no much larger clone lies one base off it.

Library generation was performed with RT-PCR. TCRdb lists the instrument as Illumina MiSeq. TCRdb reworked the public reads: Q25 trimming with fastp, MiXCR clone assembly, productive beta chains retained. Merged by CDR3 protein, the rows form single entries marked with the most common genes and DNA. The sample table contains about 360 distinct CDR3 sequences; only one count was recorded for 65% to 80% of them. The ten largest clonotypes hold 8.2% of the sample. The chain employs TRBV5-1 and TRBJ2-2; D gene: possibly TRBD2, on 6 matching bases. The receptor was isolated from a human donor in a nickel allergy study, with or without nickel allergy (not recorded which). It is not recorded whether this sample comes from one donor or several. Sequencing input: CD4+ T cells from blood, not recorded whether cultured. The CDR3 reads CASSGGRSNTGELFF. In nucleotide form, the sequence is TGCGCCAGCAGCGGAGGGAGGTCGAACACCGGGGAGCTGTTTTTT.